Below are 2 T cell receptor beta chains sequenced from a single sample in a study of cytomegalovirus exposure and HLA in healthy donors. Assay: immunoSEQ multiplex PCR; the TCRdb copy retains only in-frame clones and omits some. The repertoire has 150,000 or so clones, about 89% of them found once; the top ten carry around 3.4%. The specimen was PBMCs. Receptors originate from a woman between 18 and 30 years old in good health and CMV-seropositive.

This clone has a single count. The chain carries TRBV2 and TRBJ2-7; possible D gene TRBD1, 5 bases. CDR3 size: 16 residues. Per germline, CDR1 SNHLY and CDR2 FYNNEI. Trimming removed 7 bases from V and 4 bases from J, with 23 bases in between. CDR3 nucleotides: TGTGCCAGCACCGATAGAGCAGGGTCTTCTTCTTACGAGCAGTACTTC. It translates to CASTDRAGSSSYEQYF.

The chain links TRBV10-3 to TRBJ2-7, with D uncertain. The CDR3 length is 13 residues. Germline V gene lookup returns CDR1 ENHRY and CDR2 SYGVKD. Trimming shortened V by 11 bases and J by 0 bases, and 14 bases separated the two germline ends. Here the CDR3 reads CAATDSGSYEQYF. The CDR3 nucleotides are TGTGCCGCTACCGACTCCGGCTCCTACGAGCAGTACTTC.